This note documents a single T cell receptor (beta chain) sequence. This receptor's antigen is unknown. Possible read error: a much larger clone is one base away. These data belong to a study of tumor-infiltrating lymphocytes in glioblastoma multiforme (dated by TCRdb to the late 2010s). A note on the overall study: The study tested whether intratumoral genomic heterogeneity fosters TIL diversity by jointly investigating somatic mutations, TIL diversity and immune response activity. The full study reports these points: Generalizability was limited because only one glioblastoma patient was included in the TCR and somatic mutation analysis. Clone frequencies may be distorted by RNA-based TCR sequencing because unequal numbers of TCR transcripts are carried by T cells. The authors noted that sorting T cells into functional subsets, which was not done in the study, would be a future improvement.

CDR3 length: 15 amino acids, cysteine to phenylalanine. Only the CDR3 DNA stays, 45 bases, in frame from base 1. CDR1 and CDR2 (DFQATT, SNEGSKA) derive from the germline V gene (reference sequence). A modified ARM-PCR protocol with multiple V-beta primers and a C-beta primer was used to build TCRB libraries from RNA via three nested multiplex PCR rounds. TCRB-specific cDNA was synthesized from approximately 0.54 ug total RNA with ProtoScript II Reverse Transcriptase and a C-beta primer. The description of the TCRB libraries did not include any unique molecular identifiers. The third PCR added barcodes and adapters over approximately 25 cycles with Deep VentR (exo-) polymerase, followed by gel purification of 250-500 bp bands. TCRB libraries were sequenced on an Illumina HiSeq 2500 with 250 bp paired-end reads. In the original analysis: The reads were cleaned with Trimmomatic, merged with FLASH and assigned V, D and J segments with MiGEC before being analyzed in VDJtools. The Shannon-Wiener diversity index, calculated using VDJtools, was used to quantify repertoire diversity. TCRdb itself trimmed the public reads at Q25 with fastp, ran MiXCR and retained productive beta chains. Each CDR3 protein appears once, grouped with its most common genes and DNA. The V and J calls and clone size are TCRdb's, not the authors'. Within this sample are under 35,000 distinct CDR3 sequences, with 60% to 75% of them counted one time only. The ten biggest clones cover approximately 35% of the sample.

The AllPrep DNA/RNA mini kit was used to purify genomic DNA and total RNA at the same time from each of the 9 to 11 tumor samples. Every RNA sample had an OD 260/280 ratio above 1.9 and an RNA integrity number above 6.5. This receptor was identified in a male donor with glioblastoma. The sequence links TRBV20-1 to TRBJ1-5, with no confident D gene call. Input material: brain tumor tissue. CDR3 reads: CSTSGQGSLMLPQHF. Here is the DNA: TGCAGTACTAGTGGGCAAGGCAGTTTGATGCTGCCCCAGCATTTT.